These 18 T cell receptor beta chains share one sample of origin, sequenced in a study of T cells in Graves' hyperthyroidism and ophthalmopathy. RNA transcripts provided the source from which TCR beta CDR3 regions were amplified. RT-PCR in the first round (using the HTBI primer set) targeted the TCR CDR3. MiXCR, run by TCRdb on the multiplex PCR reads, gives a single entry per CDR3 protein. The data hold some 800,000 distinct CDR3 sequences, with more than 30% observed a single time. Sequencing was carried out using blood. These receptors were collected from a man aged 18 to 30 with Graves' hyperthyroidism.

This clonotype was counted only a few times. V usage is TRBV20-1 and J usage is TRBJ2-5, with D unclear. This CDR3 is built from 12 residues. Looked up from germline, CDR1 is DFQATT and CDR2 is SNEGSKA (reference sequence). V was pared by 5 bases and J by 2 bases, with 9 bases between. CDR3 protein: CSAHALQETQYF. CDR3 in DNA: TGCAGTGCTCATGCACTACAAGAGACCCAGTACTTC.

To note about this clonotype: Since a much larger clone is just one base distant, this may be a read error. The chain combines TRBV29-1 with TRBJ2-7; D may be TRBD1 (6 bases). The CDR3 runs to 14 residues. Germline V gives CDR1 SQVTM, CDR2 ANQGSEA. This CDR3 reads CCVEVQGLGYEQYF. In nucleotides, the CDR3 is TGCTGCGTTGAAGTACAGGGTCTAGGCTACGAGCAGTACTTC.

V usage is TRBV5-4 and J usage is TRBJ2-7; 9 bases agree with TRBD1. The CDR3 runs 13 residues. Germline CDR1 and CDR2: SGHNT and YYREEE (reference sequence). The V and J ends lost 4 bases and 6 bases, in that order; junction bases with no gene match: 5. The CDR3 protein is CASSARTGVEQYF. CDR3 DNA sequence: TGTGCCAGCAGCGCAAGGACAGGGGTCGAGCAGTACTTC.

The rearrangement links TRBV24-1 to TRBJ2-2, with D perhaps matching TRBD2 (5 bases). Germline lookup yields CDR1 KGHDR and CDR2 SFDVKD. This CDR3 contains 16 residues. Between the trimmed V and J ends, which lost 4 bases and 4 bases, there was a span of 15 bases. CDR3 coding DNA: TGTGCCACCAGTGACTCGGGGAGATCCCTCACCGGGGAGCTGTTTTTT. This translates into CATSDSGRSLTGELFF.

This clonotype has a handful of counts. At one end, the junction sequence differs from germline, possibly due to a read error. The chain is built from TRBV12-3 or TRBV12-4 and TRBJ1-1; no clear D. The CDR3 is 14 residues long. DNA for the CDR3: TGTGCCAGCAATTTAGGAGAAGGACCGCTGGAAGCTTTCTTT. This gives the protein CASNLGEGPLEAFF.

This chain connects TRBV25-1 to TRBJ1-1; TRBD1 agrees at 8 bases. The CDR3 is 13 amino acids. V gave up 5 bases and J gave up 6 bases; unmatched junction bases: 5. The germline V gene encodes CDR1 MGHDK and CDR2 SYGVNS. The CDR3 DNA follows: TGTGCCAGCAGTAGACAGGGGACGGCTGAAGCTTTCTTT. Protein product: CASSRQGTAEAFF. Supplemented by reference TRBV25-1 and TRBJ1-1, the full variable domain reads EADIYQTPRYLVIGTGKKITLECSQTMGHDKMYWYQQDPGMELHLIHYSYGVNSTEKGDLSSESTVSRIRTEHFPLTLESARPSHTSQYLCASSRQGTAEAFFGQGTRLTVV.

The chain is built from TRBV2 and TRBJ1-3; D may be TRBD1 (5 bases). V lost 4 bases, J lost 0 bases, and 10 bases lay in between. The CDR3 is 15 residues long. Germline V lookup: CDR1 SNHLY, CDR2 FYNNEI. The CDR3 loop reads CASSVQADSGNTIYF. Here the CDR3 DNA reads TGTGCCAGCAGTGTACAGGCTGACTCTGGAAACACCATATATTTT.

Ten or more counts support this clonotype. V is TRBV4-2 and J is TRBJ2-7; no clear D. This CDR3 has 16 residues. V was shortened by 0 bases and J by 2 bases, with 14 bases between the two germline ends. Germline CDR1 reads LGHNA; CDR2 reads YNFKEQ. CDR3 sequence reads: CASSQDGAGTTYEQYF. CDR3 nucleotides: TGTGCCAGCAGCCAAGACGGCGCAGGAACGACCTACGAGCAGTACTTC.

V is TRBV6-5 and J is TRBJ2-6, with D hard to call. CDR3 length equals 18 residues. The germline V gene encodes CDR1 MNHEY and CDR2 SVGAGI. V lost 6 bases and J lost 3, with 21 bases in between. CDR3 region: CASRLLPSQSFGANVLTF. The CDR3 nucleotides are TGTGCCAGCAGGTTACTCCCCTCCCAGAGTTTTGGGGCCAACGTCCTGACTTTC.

This clonotype has only a few counts. The rearrangement uses TRBV5-1 and TRBJ2-7; D is possibly TRBD1 (5 bases). Germline CDR1 is SGHRS and CDR2 is YFSETQ. Trimming took 4 bases from V and 3 from J, leaving 17 bases between them. The CDR3 extends over 15 amino acids. Written as DNA, the CDR3 is TGCGCCAGCAGCGCAACTGTGGTGCAGGGCTACGAGCAGTACTTC. Amino acid sequence: CASSATVVQGYEQYF.

Concerning this clonotype: This clone may be a read error of a much larger clone one base away. J is TRBJ2-5 and V is TRBV7-2; 8 bases are a match to TRBD2. Germline V gene lookup returns CDR1 SGHTA and CDR2 FQGNSA. This CDR3 has 15 amino acids. V gave up 6 bases and J gave up 4 bases; unmatched junction bases: 10. The CDR3 protein is CASSLQAGARETQYF. CDR3 in DNA: TGTGCCAGCAGTCTCCAAGCGGGGGCGCGAGAGACCCAGTACTTC.

This clonotype was picked up many times. The chain joins TRBV10-3 to TRBJ2-7; D is ambiguous. With 10 bases removed from V and 2 bases from J, the gap between germline ends came to 15 bases. Germline CDR1 and CDR2: ENHRY and SYGVKD. The CDR3 covers 13 residues. The CDR3 bases are TGTGCCACCTCATCTCGCCCACCCTACGAGCAGTACTTC. Its translation: CATSSRPPYEQYF.

There are many counts of this clonotype. The chain carries TRBV5-5 and TRBJ2-5; 9 bases are shared with TRBD2. The ends lost 0 bases at V and 4 bases at J; junction bases unmatched: 7. The CDR3 has 16 residues. CDR1 is SGHKS, CDR2 YYEKEE, per germline (reference sequence). CDR3: CASSLVSGGGGETQYF. The CDR3 coding sequence is TGTGCCAGCAGCTTGGTTAGCGGGGGAGGTGGAGAGACCCAGTACTTC.

The genes are TRBV6-6 and TRBJ2-5, with D perhaps matching TRBD1 (6 bases). Trimming shortened V by 4 bases and J by 5 bases, and 17 bases separated the two germline ends. This CDR3 has 15 residues. CDR1 MNHNY and CDR2 SVGAGI come from the germline V gene (reference sequence). CDR3 nucleotides: TGTGCCAGCAGTTCGATAAGCCGACAGGTGGAGACCCAGTACTTC. Translated: CASSSISRQVETQYF.

This chain links TRBV29-1 with TRBJ2-2; D is perhaps TRBD2 (6 bases). The CDR3 length is 13 residues. Per germline, CDR1 SQVTM and CDR2 ANQGSEA. V lost 5 bases, J lost 2 bases, and 9 bases lay in between. The CDR3 coding sequence is TGCAGCGTTTCCGGGAGTAACACCGGGGAGCTGTTTTTT. This translates into CSVSGSNTGELFF.

The chain couples TRBV19 to TRBJ2-7, with D perhaps TRBD1 (5 bases). The CDR3 has 13 amino acids. Trimming cost V 1 base and J 5 bases, with 9 bases left between them. Germline assignment: CDR1 LNHDA and CDR2 SQIVND (reference sequence). CDR3 DNA sequence: TGTGCCAGTAGTATAGTCCTAGGGGACGAGCAGTACTTC. Translation: CASSIVLGDEQYF.

In DNA, the CDR3 is TGTGCCAGCGGACCCTCCAGGCACACTGAAGCTTTCTTT. Translating it yields CASGPSRHTEAFF. This chain uses TRBV12-3 or TRBV12-4 with TRBJ1-1; D not resolved. The CDR3 has 13 amino acids. The V gene lost 8 bases and the J gene lost 3 bases, with 13 bases spanning the gap.

The V gene is TRBV7-9, the J gene TRBJ2-7; TRBD2 matches 7 bases. The germline V gene encodes CDR1 SEHNR and CDR2 FQNEAQ (reference sequence). The junction had 17 bases not matched to a gene; V was cut back by 5 bases and J by 7 bases. The CDR3 consists of 16 residues. The DNA of the CDR3 is TGTGCCAGCAGCCAAGGTCTTTCTAGCGGAGCTCGGGAGCAGTACTTC. Amino acids: CASSQGLSSGAREQYF.